This record concerns one T cell receptor (beta chain) sequence. Its matching antigen is unknown. Cells that were CD45RO-CCR7+CD27+CD95- constituted naive CD8+ T cells. This CDR3 spans 15 amino acids. Germline lookup yields CDR1 SEHNR and CDR2 FQNEAQ (reference sequence). The sample belongs to a study of CXCR3-negative and CXCR3-positive naive CD8 T cells. General study points: Because surface CD5 did not distinguish the naive subsets, TCR strength was inferred from TRB CDR3 properties.

Libraries were UMI-labeled 5' RACE TRB cDNA. Reanalyzing the 5' RACE reads, TCRdb keeps one entry per CDR3 protein, without DNA. The specimen's table records 90,000 to 100,000 distinct CDR3 sequences. The TCR sequence derives from a human donor in good health. Some clones in this sample may be carry-over from other donors' samples. Sequences were obtained from naive CXCR3- CD8+ T cells from blood. Subset described: CD45RO-CCR7+CD27+CD95- naive CD8+ T cells lacking CXCR3 (TNR3-). The chain combines TRBV7-9 with TRBJ2-1. The CDR3 sequence is CASSVSGGSYNEQFF.